Presented here are 9 T cell receptor beta chains from one specimen sequenced in a study of CD8 T cells in ankylosing spondylitis. TCRdb used MiXCR to reprocess the 5' RACE reads, holding one entry per CDR3 protein. The sample lists 300,000 to 400,000 distinct CDR3 sequences; roughly 15% were seen once. The sequenced material came from blood, either unsorted or a sorted T cell fraction (not recorded which). These receptors originate from a male donor with ankylosing spondylitis or in good health (not recorded which).

The chain is built from TRBV20-1 and TRBJ2-5; D possibly uses TRBD1 or TRBD2 (5 bases each). Germline loops: CDR1 DFQATT, CDR2 SNEGSKA (reference sequence). V shed 5 bases and J shed 3 bases, with 16 bases lying between them. This CDR3 has 14 residues. CDR3 DNA: TGCAGTGCTGTTCGGGGCCTGCTGGAAGAGACCCAGTACTTC. It specifies CSAVRGLLEETQYF.

This clonotype has only a few counts. CDR3 in DNA: TGCAGTGCTGCACTACAGAATCCCAGCACAGATACGCAGTATTTT. Translation: CSAALQNPSTDTQYF. The rearrangement uses TRBV20-1 and TRBJ2-3, with D unclear. The CDR3 is made up of 15 amino acids. Germline lookup yields CDR1 DFQATT and CDR2 SNEGSKA (reference sequence). With 5 bases removed from V and 0 bases from J, the gap between germline ends came to 15 bases.

The genes are TRBV2 and TRBJ1-1, with TRBD1 identical over 8 bases. The CDR3 consists of 13 residues. The J segment lost 2 bases and the V segment lost 10 bases, leaving 6 bases of the junction unmatched. Germline-derived CDR1 and CDR2 are SNHLY and FYNNEI. The CDR3 loop is CAISQGVNTEAFF. The DNA for the CDR3 is TGTGCCATCTCACAGGGGGTCAACACTGAAGCTTTCTTT.

The chain combines TRBV5-5 with TRBJ2-1, with 8 bases aligning to TRBD1. The V segment lost 0 bases and the J segment 3 bases; nucleotides outside the gene matches: 2. CDR1 is SGHKS and CDR2 is YYEKEE in the germline V gene (reference sequence). The CDR3 is 15 amino acids. CDR3 loop: CASSLEGQDYNEQFF. The CDR3 DNA follows: TGTGCCAGCAGCTTGGAGGGACAGGACTACAATGAGCAGTTCTTC.

The V gene is TRBV6-1, the J gene TRBJ2-3; D is undetermined. Between the trimmed V and J ends, which lost 6 bases and 1 base, there was a span of 8 bases. From germline, CDR1 is MNHNS and CDR2 SASEGT. The CDR3 runs to 13 residues. The CDR3 DNA follows: TGTGCCAGCAGGAGACTCGGCACAGATACGCAGTATTTT. Encoded protein: CASRRLGTDTQYF.

This clonotype was seen a few times. The chain links TRBV5-1 to TRBJ2-7; D is unresolved. CDR1 and CDR2 (germline): SGHRS, YFSETQ. This CDR3 comprises 13 residues. V was pared by 4 bases and J by 3 bases, with 11 bases between. The CDR3 spells CASSHRENYEQYF. The CDR3, as DNA: TGCGCCAGCAGCCACAGAGAGAACTACGAGCAGTACTTC.

This chain uses TRBV3-1 with TRBJ2-7; tentative D call: TRBD2 (6 bases). The CDR3 is 14 residues long. With 5 bases removed from V and 2 bases from J, the gap between germline ends came to 13 bases. Germline V gives CDR1 LGHDT, CDR2 YNNKEL (reference sequence). CDR3: CASSDRGGTYEQYF. DNA for the CDR3: TGTGCCAGCAGCGACCGTGGGGGGACCTACGAGCAGTACTTC.

The chain joins TRBV7-8 to TRBJ1-4, with TRBD1 matching over 7 bases. Germline V gene sequence: CDR1 SGHVS, CDR2 FQNEAQ. J gave up 4 bases and V 4 bases, and 6 bases lay outside the gene matches. The CDR3 totals 15 residues. CDR3 sequence reads: CASSSRRGVNEKLFF. In DNA form, the CDR3 reads TGTGCCAGCAGCTCCCGCAGGGGGGTTAATGAAAAACTGTTTTTT.

As regards this clonotype: Since a much larger clone is just one base distant, this may be a read error. V is TRBV5-1 and J is TRBJ2-2; D unclear. Trimming cost V 2 bases and J 3 bases, with 11 bases left between them. CDR1 and CDR2 from the germline V gene are SGHRS and YFSETQ. The length of the CDR3 is 15 residues. The CDR3 DNA reads as TGCGCCAGCAGCTTTGAGGTGTTGGACACCGGGGAGCTGTTTTTT. Encoded protein: CASSFEVLDTGELFF.